Each of the 24 T cell receptor beta chains below was sequenced from the same sample in a study of blood T cells in healthy people across ages. A J-beta primer mix and a sample-barcoded 5' primer were used in a second PCR of about 7 to 12 cycles. Each CDR3 protein is one row after TCRdb ran MiXCR on the 5' RACE reads. The table lists 550,000 to 800,000 distinct CDR3 sequences, about 30% of them singletons. Sequencing was done on a sample of blood. The receptors originated from a woman older than 75 in good health.

The table lists this clonotype with a few counts. A much more abundant neighbour one base away suggests this may be a read error. V is TRBV3-1 and J is TRBJ2-7; weak D call: TRBD1 (6 bases). The V gene's germline CDR1 is LGHDT and CDR2 YNNKEL (reference sequence). V was cut by 6 bases and J by 6 bases, with 15 bases left in between. This CDR3 comprises 13 residues. This CDR3 is CASRGRGIGEQYF. The CDR3 DNA reads TGTGCCAGCAGGGGCAGGGGAATCGGCGAGCAGTACTTC.

As to this clonotype: This sequence may be a read error, since a much larger clone differs from it by one base. The chain couples TRBV7-8 to TRBJ1-1; D is perhaps TRBD1 (5 bases). Germline V CDR1 and CDR2: SGHVS, FQNEAQ. The CDR3 contains 13 residues. The CDR3 loop reads CASSRGVNTGAFF. The CDR3 DNA follows: TGTGCCAGCAGCAGGGGCGTGAACACTGGAGCTTTCTTT. The entire variable domain, with the rest obtained from reference TRBV7-8 and TRBJ1-1, is as follows: GAGVSQSPRYKVAKRGQDVALRCDPISGHVSLFWYQQALGQGPEFLTYFQNEAQLDKSGLPSDRFFAERPEGSVSTLKIQRTQQEDSAVYLCASSRGVNTGAFFGQGTRLTVV.

This clonotype was seen repeatedly, ten times or more. It may be a read error: a sequence one base away is much more abundant. CDR3 DNA: TGTGCCAGCAGCTTGGGGGGAAATCGGCGCAATGAGCAGTACTTC. This translates into CASSLGGNRRNEQYF. V usage is TRBV7-6 and J usage is TRBJ2-1, with a possible D match to TRBD2 (6 bases). The closer fit of TRBJ2-7 to the DNA end suggests the J call may be wrong. CDR3 length: 15 residues. CDR1 and CDR2 from the germline V gene are SGHVS and FNYEAQ.

This rearrangement joins TRBV20-1 to TRBJ1-5; no clear D gene. This CDR3 region has 13 residues. V was clipped by 5 bases and J by 3 bases, with 11 bases between them. Germline V gene sequence: CDR1 DFQATT, CDR2 SNEGSKA (reference sequence). The CDR3 coding sequence is TGCAGTGCTCTCAGGTACTTCAATCAGCCCCAGCATTTT. Protein sequence: CSALRYFNQPQHF.

The table lists this clonotype with many counts. The J gene is TRBJ2-3, the V gene TRBV24-1; 11 bases agree with TRBD1. The ends lost 3 bases at V and 3 bases at J; junction bases unmatched: 7. The CDR3 extends over 17 amino acids. Germline V CDR1 and CDR2: KGHDR, SFDVKD. The CDR3 reads CATSDLGQGASTDTQYF. The CDR3 DNA is TGTGCCACCAGTGATCTTGGACAGGGGGCATCAACAGATACGCAGTATTTT.

In its sample, this clonotype was seen a few times. Just one base apart from a much larger clone, this may be a read error. The chain uses TRBV5-1 and TRBJ2-3; 7 nucleotides match TRBD1. The CDR3 is 15 amino acids. The germline V gene has CDR1 SGHRS and CDR2 YFSETQ. With V trimmed by 3 bases and J by 3 bases, 7 bases remained unmatched. DNA for the CDR3: TGCGCCAGCAGCTGGGACAGCATCTCAACAGATACGCAGTATTTT. This sequence encodes CASSWDSISTDTQYF.

This clonotype was detected many times. The CDR3 DNA reads TGTGCCAGCAGCCCCACAGGGCGAAATTCACCCCTCCACTTT. Protein sequence: CASSPTGRNSPLHF. The chain carries TRBV7-9 and TRBJ1-6; perhaps TRBD1 as D (6 bases). The length of the CDR3 is 14 residues. V lost 5 bases, J lost 7 bases, and 12 bases lay in between. Germline CDR1 SEHNR, CDR2 FQNEAQ (reference sequence).

The V call is TRBV7-3, the J call TRBJ1-2; TRBD1 matches 10 bases. CDR1 SGHTA and CDR2 FQGTGA come from the germline V gene. This CDR3 is 17 amino acids long. The ends lost 1 base at V and 1 base at J; junction bases unmatched: 6. The CDR3 is CASSLRNGTGVNYGYTF. In DNA, the CDR3 is TGTGCCAGCAGCTTAAGGAACGGGACAGGGGTTAACTATGGCTACACCTTC.

With respect to this clonotype: This may come from a read error, since a much larger clone is one base off. The chain recombines TRBV20-1 with TRBJ2-7, with 13 nucleotides matching TRBD2. Germline V gene sequence: CDR1 DFQATT, CDR2 SNEGSKA (reference sequence). Trimming took 4 bases from V and 7 from J; bases not matched to a gene: 7. The CDR3 runs to 14 residues. Here the CDR3 DNA reads TGCAGTGCTATACTAGCGGGGGGGTACAATGAGCAGTACTTC. Its translation: CSAILAGGYNEQYF.

Points on this clonotype: This may come from a read error, since a much larger clone is one base off. The chain uses TRBV5-1 and TRBJ2-3, with D perhaps TRBD2 (6 bases). The CDR3 runs to 18 residues. Trimming took off 4 bases at V and 3 bases at J, with 24 bases between the two ends. Germline CDR1 and CDR2: SGHRS and YFSETQ. The CDR3 loop is CASSGVKAVGGITDTQYF. The DNA for the CDR3 is TGCGCCAGCAGCGGCGTGAAGGCGGTGGGGGGAATAACAGATACGCAGTATTTT.

This clonotype was recorded at least ten times. The gene calls are TRBV20-1 and TRBJ1-6; the match to TRBD1 covers 7 bases. The germline V gene has CDR1 DFQATT and CDR2 SNEGSKA (reference sequence). Losses at the gene ends were 1 base for V and 3 bases for J; bases not matched to a gene: 0. CDR3 length: 14 residues. The CDR3 is CSARGQGYNSPLHF. CDR3 DNA: TGCAGTGCTAGAGGACAGGGCTATAATTCACCCCTCCACTTT.

This clonotype was counted at least ten times. The CDR3: CASRHPGQIPVRTQYF. Written as DNA, the CDR3 is TGTGCCAGCAGGCATCCGGGACAAATTCCTGTTCGGACCCAGTACTTC. V is TRBV6-2 or TRBV6-3 and J is TRBJ2-5; a weak D match, TRBD1 (6 bases). Germline loops: CDR1 MNHEY, CDR2 SVGEGT. The V and J ends lost 6 bases and 7 bases respectively, with 24 bases between them. The CDR3 runs to 16 residues.

This sequence joins TRBV30 and TRBJ1-1, with D possibly being TRBD1 (6 bases). Germline assignment: CDR1 GTSNPN and CDR2 SVGIG (reference sequence). The CDR3 consists of 13 residues. The V end lost 5 bases, the J end lost 5 bases, and 15 bases lay between the germline ends. The CDR3 nucleotides are TGTGCCTGGGGGGAGAACAGGGTGACTGAAGCTTTCTTT. Its translation is CAWGENRVTEAFF.

The chain links TRBV9 to TRBJ1-1; no definite D call. Germline V gene data show CDR1 as SGDLS and CDR2 as YYNGEE. The CDR3 sequence is 14 residues long. Trimming shortened V by 0 bases and J by 5 bases, and 11 bases separated the two germline ends. The CDR3 spells CASSVEEVGTEAFF. Written as DNA, the CDR3 is TGTGCCAGCAGCGTAGAGGAGGTCGGGACTGAAGCTTTCTTT.

This chain uses TRBV4-1 with TRBJ1-1, with 7 bases fitting TRBD1. This CDR3 region has 15 residues. Germline trimming cut 3 bases from V and 2 bases from J; bases unmatched to any gene: 6. The germline gives CDR1 MGHRA, CDR2 YSYEKL. The CDR3 bases are TGCGCCAGCAGCCATGAACAGGGGAGAAACACTGAAGCTTTCTTT. This sequence encodes CASSHEQGRNTEAFF.

There are a few counts of this clonotype. The chain couples TRBV6-2 or TRBV6-3 to TRBJ1-5, with 8 bases that match TRBD1. Germline assignment: CDR1 MNHEY and CDR2 SVGEGT. The V and J ends lost 6 bases and 1 base, in that order; junction bases with no gene match: 5. The length of the CDR3 is 15 residues. The CDR3 protein is CASRSDRGSNQPQHF. CDR3 nucleotides: TGTGCCAGCAGATCCGACAGGGGAAGCAATCAGCCCCAGCATTTT.

The V and J genes are TRBV18 and TRBJ1-2; no firm D call. Trimming took off 4 bases at V and 5 bases at J, with 11 bases between the two ends. Germline CDR1 KGHSH, CDR2 LQKENI. CDR3 length equals 13 residues. DNA of the CDR3: TGTGCCAGCTCACGGTCAGACGTGTATGGCTACACCTTC. Translating it yields CASSRSDVYGYTF.

This sequence joins TRBV16 and TRBJ1-1; 9 bases match TRBD1. Germline CDR1 KGHSY, CDR2 FQNENV. This CDR3 region has 14 residues. Trimming removed 5 bases from V and 5 bases from J; junction bases left unmatched: 6. CDR3 in amino acids: CASSWDREFTEAFF. CDR3 DNA: TGTGCCAGCAGCTGGGACAGGGAGTTTACTGAAGCTTTCTTT.

This clonotype was recorded at least ten times. This chain uses TRBV20-1 with TRBJ2-3; D gene uncertain. The CDR3 has 12 amino acids. Germline loops: CDR1 DFQATT, CDR2 SNEGSKA (reference sequence). With 2 bases removed from V and 6 bases from J, the gap between germline ends came to 9 bases. The DNA for the CDR3 is TGCAGTGCTAGAAGGACGTCGGATACGCAGTATTTT. This translates into CSARRTSDTQYF.

About this clonotype itself: A much more abundant neighbour one base away suggests this may be a read error. The chain carries TRBV5-1 and TRBJ1-1; no firm D call. This CDR3 is built from 13 residues. Germline V gene data show CDR1 as SGHRS and CDR2 as YFSETQ. V lost 0 bases and J lost 1, with 4 bases in between. This CDR3 is CASSLDTNTEAFF. In DNA, the CDR3 is TGCGCCAGCAGCTTGGACACGAACACTGAAGCTTTCTTT.

This rearrangement joins TRBV6-2 or TRBV6-3 to TRBJ2-2; 10 bases agree with TRBD1. The CDR3 runs to 13 residues. Germline CDR1 is MNHEY and CDR2 is SVGEGT. With 8 bases clipped from V and 4 bases from J, the junction kept 1 base outside the gene matches. CDR3 sequence (DNA): TGTGCCAGCGACAGGGGGCGCACCGGGGAGCTGTTTTTT. Protein: CASDRGRTGELFF.

The chain carries TRBV5-1 and TRBJ2-7; D possibly matches TRBD1 or TRBD2 (5 bases each). This CDR3 has 15 residues. The V end lost 4 bases, the J end lost 1 base, and 15 bases lay between the germline ends. Germline V gene sequence: CDR1 SGHRS, CDR2 YFSETQ. The CDR3 DNA sequence: TGCGCCAGCAGCCCGGAACGGGGACCTTCCTACGAGCAGTACTTC. Its protein is CASSPERGPSYEQYF.

Turning to this clonotype: This clone may be a read error of a much larger clone one base away. The V gene is TRBV7-9, the J gene TRBJ2-5, with TRBD1 as a possible D gene (5 bases). The CDR3 has 13 amino acids. The V gene's germline CDR1 is SEHNR and CDR2 FQNEAQ (reference sequence). Trimming cost V 5 bases and J 11 bases, with 18 bases left between them. The CDR3 reads CASSPRQGNEQYF. DNA for the CDR3: TGTGCCAGCAGCCCTAGGCAGGGTAATGAGCAGTACTTC. The variable domain in full, with the rest retrieved from reference TRBV7-9 and TRBJ2-5, is DTGVSQNPRHKITKRGQNVTFRCDPISEHNRLYWYRQTLGQGPEFLTYFQNEAQLEKSRLLSDRFSAERPKGSFSTLEIQRTEQGDSAMYLCASSPRQGNEQYFGPGTRLLVL.

This clonotype was recorded at least ten times. The rearrangement joins TRBV20-1 to TRBJ2-4; a possible D gene is TRBD1 (6 bases). Germline CDR1 and CDR2: DFQATT and SNEGSKA (reference sequence). The CDR3 runs to 15 residues. Trimming removed 4 bases at V and 0 bases at J, with 13 bases between. The CDR3 protein is CSATGQWLAKNIQYF. CDR3 DNA sequence: TGCAGTGCTACCGGACAGTGGCTAGCCAAAAACATTCAGTACTTC.